This T cell receptor (beta chain) was recorded in a study of post-analysis software for immune sequencing data. Study-level findings and limits: The five TRBV segments detected at higher frequency in patients than in controls included TRBV5-6, TRBV5-1 and TRBV20-1.

V shed 6 bases and J 7 bases; nucleotides not matched to a gene: 13. The CDR3 totals 16 residues. Germline V gene lookup returns CDR1 MNHEY and CDR2 SVGEGT. Worth noting for this clonotype: The antigen remains undetermined.

The library was made from cDNA and included unique molecular identifiers. cDNA molecules numbering some 500,000 came from approximately 1 to 10 million T cells. From the PCR reads, TCRdb called clonotypes with MiXCR, one entry per CDR3 protein. The table includes roughly 700,000 distinct CDR3 sequences, 30% detected once. This sequence originates from a girl aged 10-17 years with multiple sclerosis. The chain links TRBV6-2 or TRBV6-3 to TRBJ2-1; 9 bases are a match to TRBD2. Sequencing was performed on blood. CDR3 sequence (DNA): TGTGCCAGCAGATCTTTAGCGGGGGTCGGTAGGAATGAGCAGTTCTTC. It translates to CASRSLAGVGRNEQFF.